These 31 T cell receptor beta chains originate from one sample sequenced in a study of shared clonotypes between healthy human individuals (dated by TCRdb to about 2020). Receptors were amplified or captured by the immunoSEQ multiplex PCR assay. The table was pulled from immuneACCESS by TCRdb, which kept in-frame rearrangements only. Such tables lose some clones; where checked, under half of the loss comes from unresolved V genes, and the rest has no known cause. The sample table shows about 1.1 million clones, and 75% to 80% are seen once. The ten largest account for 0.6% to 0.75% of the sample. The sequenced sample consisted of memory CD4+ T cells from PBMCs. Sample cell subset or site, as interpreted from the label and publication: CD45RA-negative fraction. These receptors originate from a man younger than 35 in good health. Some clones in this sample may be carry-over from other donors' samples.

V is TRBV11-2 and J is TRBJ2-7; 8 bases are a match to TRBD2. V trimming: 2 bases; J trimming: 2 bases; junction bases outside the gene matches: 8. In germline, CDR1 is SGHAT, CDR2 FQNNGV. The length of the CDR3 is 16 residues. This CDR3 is CASSLFGTSGPYEQYF. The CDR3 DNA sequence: TGTGCCAGCAGCTTATTTGGGACTAGTGGTCCCTACGAGCAGTACTTC.

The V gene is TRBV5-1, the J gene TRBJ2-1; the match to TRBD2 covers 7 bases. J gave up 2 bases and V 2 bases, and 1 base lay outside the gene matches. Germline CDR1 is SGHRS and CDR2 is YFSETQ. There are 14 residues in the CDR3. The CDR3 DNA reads TGCGCCAGCAGCTTCGGGACTACCTACAATGAGCAGTTCTTC. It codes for CASSFGTTYNEQFF. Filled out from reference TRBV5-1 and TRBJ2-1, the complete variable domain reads KAGVTQTPRYLIKTRGQQVTLSCSPISGHRSVSWYQQTPGQGLQFLFEYFSETQRNKGNFPGRFSGRQFSNSRSEMNVSTLELGDSALYLCASSFGTTYNEQFFGPGTRLTVL.

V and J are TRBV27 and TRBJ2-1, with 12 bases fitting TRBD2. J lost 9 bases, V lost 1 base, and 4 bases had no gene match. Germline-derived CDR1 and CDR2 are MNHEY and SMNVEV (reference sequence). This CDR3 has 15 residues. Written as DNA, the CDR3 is TGTGCCAGCAGTTTATGGGCTAGCGGGAGGGGTGAGCAGTTCTTC. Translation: CASSLWASGRGEQFF.

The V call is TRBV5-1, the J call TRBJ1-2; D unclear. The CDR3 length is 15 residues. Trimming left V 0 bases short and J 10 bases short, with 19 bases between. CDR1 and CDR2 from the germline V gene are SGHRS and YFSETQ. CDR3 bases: TGCGCCAGCAGCTTGGAGGTCCCGGCCTTACGGATCTACACCTTC. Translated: CASSLEVPALRIYTF.

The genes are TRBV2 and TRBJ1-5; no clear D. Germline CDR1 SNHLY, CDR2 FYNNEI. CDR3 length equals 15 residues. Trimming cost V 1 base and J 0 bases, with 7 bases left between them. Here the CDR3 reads CASSEDSHSNQPQHF. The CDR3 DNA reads TGTGCCAGCAGTGAAGACAGTCATAGCAATCAGCCCCAGCATTTT.

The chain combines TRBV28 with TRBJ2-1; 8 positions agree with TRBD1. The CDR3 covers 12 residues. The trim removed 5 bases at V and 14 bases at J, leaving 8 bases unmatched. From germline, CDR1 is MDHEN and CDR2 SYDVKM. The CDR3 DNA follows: TGTGCCAGCAGTCCCCCAGGACAGGGTGAGTTCTTC. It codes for CASSPPGQGEFF.

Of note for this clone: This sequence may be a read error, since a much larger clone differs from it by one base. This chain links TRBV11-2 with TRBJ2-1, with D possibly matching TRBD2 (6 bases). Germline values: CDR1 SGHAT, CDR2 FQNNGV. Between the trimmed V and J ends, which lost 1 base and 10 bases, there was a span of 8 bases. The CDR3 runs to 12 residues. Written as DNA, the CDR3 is TGTGCCAGCAGCTTAGCGGGAGTAGAGCAGTTCTTC. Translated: CASSLAGVEQFF.

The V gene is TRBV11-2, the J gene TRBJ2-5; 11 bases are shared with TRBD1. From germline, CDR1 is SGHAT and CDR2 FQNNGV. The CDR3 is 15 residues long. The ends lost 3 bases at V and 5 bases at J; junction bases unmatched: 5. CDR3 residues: CASSFTGTGGETQYF. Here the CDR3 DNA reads TGTGCCAGCAGCTTTACCGGGACAGGGGGGGAGACCCAGTACTTC. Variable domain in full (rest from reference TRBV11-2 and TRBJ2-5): EAGVAQSPRYKIIEKRQSVAFWCNPISGHATLYWYQQILGQGPKLLIQFQNNGVVDDSQLPKDRFSAERLKGVDSTLKIQPAKLEDSAVYLCASSFTGTGGETQYFGPGTRLLVL.

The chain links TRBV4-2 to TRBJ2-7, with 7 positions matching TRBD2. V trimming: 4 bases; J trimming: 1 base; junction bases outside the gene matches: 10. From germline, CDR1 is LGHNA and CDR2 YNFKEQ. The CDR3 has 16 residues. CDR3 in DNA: TGTGCCAGCAGCCCCGGGCGGTCGGGAGGATCCTACGAGCAGTACTTC. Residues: CASSPGRSGGSYEQYF.

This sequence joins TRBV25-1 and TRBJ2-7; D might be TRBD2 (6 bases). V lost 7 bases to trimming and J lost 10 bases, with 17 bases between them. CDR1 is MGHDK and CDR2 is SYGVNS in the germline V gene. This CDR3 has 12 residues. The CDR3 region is CASNGSSGHQYF. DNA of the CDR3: TGTGCCAGCAACGGGAGCTCCGGACACCAGTACTTC.

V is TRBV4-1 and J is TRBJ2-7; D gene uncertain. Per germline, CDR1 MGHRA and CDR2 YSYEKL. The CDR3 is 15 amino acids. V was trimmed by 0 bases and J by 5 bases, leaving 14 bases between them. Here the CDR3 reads CASSQELVVNDEQYF. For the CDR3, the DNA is TGCGCCAGCAGCCAAGAGCTAGTGGTGAACGACGAGCAGTACTTC.

CDR3 nucleotides: TGTGCCATCGGGAGGCCCGGGGGGAATGAGCAGTTCTTC. Residues: CAIGRPGGNEQFF. The genes are TRBV10-3 and TRBJ2-1; 7 bases agree with TRBD2. The CDR3 totals 13 residues. The V gene's germline CDR1 is ENHRY and CDR2 SYGVKD. With 8 bases clipped from V and 7 bases from J, the junction kept 8 bases outside the gene matches.

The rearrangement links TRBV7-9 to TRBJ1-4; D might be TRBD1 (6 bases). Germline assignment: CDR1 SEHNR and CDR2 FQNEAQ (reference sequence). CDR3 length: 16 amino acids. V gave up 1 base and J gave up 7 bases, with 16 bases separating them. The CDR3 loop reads CASSLGSQGRGEKLFF. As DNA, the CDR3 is TGTGCCAGCAGCTTAGGGAGTCAGGGGCGCGGTGAAAAACTGTTTTTT.

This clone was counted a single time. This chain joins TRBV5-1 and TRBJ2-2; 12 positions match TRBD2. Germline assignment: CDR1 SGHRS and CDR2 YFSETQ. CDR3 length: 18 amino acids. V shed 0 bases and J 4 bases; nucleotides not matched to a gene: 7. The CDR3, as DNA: TGCGCCAGCAGCTTGGATAGGACTAGCGGGATTAGCACCGGGGAGCTGTTTTTT. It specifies CASSLDRTSGISTGELFF.

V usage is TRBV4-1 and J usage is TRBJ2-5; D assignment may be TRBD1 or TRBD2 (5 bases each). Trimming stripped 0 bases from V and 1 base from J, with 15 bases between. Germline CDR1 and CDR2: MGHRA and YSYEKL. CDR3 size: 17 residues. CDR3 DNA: TGCGCCAGCAGCCAAGATCGGGGCCCTAGGGGCCAAGAGACCCAGTACTTC. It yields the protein CASSQDRGPRGQETQYF.

The chain's CDR3 is CASSPLAGGNHDSYNEQFF. CDR3 sequence (DNA): TGCGCCAGCAGCCCACTAGCGGGAGGCAACCACGACTCCTACAATGAGCAGTTCTTC. The rearrangement uses TRBV5-1 and TRBJ2-1; 12 bases line up with TRBD2. V lost 4 bases and J lost 0; bases outside the gene matches: 11. Germline V gene data show CDR1 as SGHRS and CDR2 as YFSETQ. The CDR3 runs 19 residues.

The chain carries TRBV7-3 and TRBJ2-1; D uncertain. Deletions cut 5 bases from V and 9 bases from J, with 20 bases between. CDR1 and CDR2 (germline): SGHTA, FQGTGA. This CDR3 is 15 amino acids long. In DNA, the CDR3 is TGTGCCAGCAGCCGAACAACCTCCGAATTCAGTGAGCAGTTCTTC. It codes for CASSRTTSEFSEQFF.

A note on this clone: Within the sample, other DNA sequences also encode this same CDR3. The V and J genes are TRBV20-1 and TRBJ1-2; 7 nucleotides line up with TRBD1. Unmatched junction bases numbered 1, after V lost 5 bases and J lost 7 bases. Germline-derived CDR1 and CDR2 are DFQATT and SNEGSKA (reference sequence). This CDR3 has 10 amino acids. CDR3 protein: CSAYRGGYTF. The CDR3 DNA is TGCAGTGCTTACAGGGGTGGCTACACCTTC.

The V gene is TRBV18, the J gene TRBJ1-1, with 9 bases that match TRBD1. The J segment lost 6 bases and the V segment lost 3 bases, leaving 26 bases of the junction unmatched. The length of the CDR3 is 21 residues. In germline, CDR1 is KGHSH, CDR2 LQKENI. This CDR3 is CASSPRIKKQGALDRASEAFF. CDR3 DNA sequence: TGTGCCAGCTCACCGCGCATTAAAAAACAGGGGGCTCTTGACCGAGCGTCTGAAGCTTTCTTT.

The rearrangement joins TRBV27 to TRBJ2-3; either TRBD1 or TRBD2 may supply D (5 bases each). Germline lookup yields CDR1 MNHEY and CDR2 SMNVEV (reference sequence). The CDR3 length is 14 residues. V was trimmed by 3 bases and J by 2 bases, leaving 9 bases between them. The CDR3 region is CASSFRDPTDTQYF. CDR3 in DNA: TGTGCCAGCAGTTTTCGGGACCCCACAGATACGCAGTATTTT.

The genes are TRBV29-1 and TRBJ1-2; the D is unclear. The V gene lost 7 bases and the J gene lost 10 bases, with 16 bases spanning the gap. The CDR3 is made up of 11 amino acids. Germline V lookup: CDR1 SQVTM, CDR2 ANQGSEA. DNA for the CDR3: TGCAGCGCCATGGGAGCTCAGGACTACACCTTC. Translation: CSAMGAQDYTF.

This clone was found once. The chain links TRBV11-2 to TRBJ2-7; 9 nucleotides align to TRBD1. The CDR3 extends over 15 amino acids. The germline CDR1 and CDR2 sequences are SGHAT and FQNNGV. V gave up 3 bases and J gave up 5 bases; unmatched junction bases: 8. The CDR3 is CASSFTGGAGDEQYF. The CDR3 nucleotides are TGTGCCAGCAGCTTTACAGGGGGCGCAGGAGACGAGCAGTACTTC.

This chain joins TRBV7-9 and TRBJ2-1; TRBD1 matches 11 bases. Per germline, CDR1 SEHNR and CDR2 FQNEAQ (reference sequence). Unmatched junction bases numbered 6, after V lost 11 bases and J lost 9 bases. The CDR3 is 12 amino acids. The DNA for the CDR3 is TGTGCCGGACAGGGGGCCCGCCGTGAGCAGTTCTTC. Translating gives CAGQGARREQFF.

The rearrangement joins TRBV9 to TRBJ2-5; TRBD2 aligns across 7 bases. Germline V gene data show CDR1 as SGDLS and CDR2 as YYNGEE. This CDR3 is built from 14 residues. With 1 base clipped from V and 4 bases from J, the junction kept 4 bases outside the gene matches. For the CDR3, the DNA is TGTGCCAGCAGCGTATTGCCGGGAGGAGAGACCCAGTACTTC. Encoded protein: CASSVLPGGETQYF. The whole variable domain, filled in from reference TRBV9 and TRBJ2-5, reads DSGVTQTPKHLITATGQRVTLRCSPRSGDLSVYWYQQSLDQGLQFLIQYYNGEERAKGNILERFSAQQFPDLHSELNLSSLELGDSALYFCASSVLPGGETQYFGPGTRLLVL.

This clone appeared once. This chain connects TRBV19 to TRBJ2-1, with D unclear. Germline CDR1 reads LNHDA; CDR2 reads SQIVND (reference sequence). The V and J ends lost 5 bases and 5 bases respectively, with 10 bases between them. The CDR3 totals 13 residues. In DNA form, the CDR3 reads TGTGCCAGTAGTCCCCGAGGTAACAATGAGCAGTTCTTC. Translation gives CASSPRGNNEQFF.

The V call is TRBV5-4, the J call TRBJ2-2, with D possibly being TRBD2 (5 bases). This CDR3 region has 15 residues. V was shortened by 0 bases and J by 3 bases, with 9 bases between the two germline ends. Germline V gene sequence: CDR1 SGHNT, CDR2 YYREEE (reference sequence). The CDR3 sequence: CASSLGVGDTGELFF. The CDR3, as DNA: TGTGCCAGCAGCTTGGGCGTCGGGGACACCGGGGAGCTGTTTTTT.

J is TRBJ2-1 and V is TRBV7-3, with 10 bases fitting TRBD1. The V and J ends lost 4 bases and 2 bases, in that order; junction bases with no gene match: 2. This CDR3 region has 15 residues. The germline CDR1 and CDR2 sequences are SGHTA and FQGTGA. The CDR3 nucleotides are TGTGCCAGCAGCTACGACAGGGGGCCCTACAATGAGCAGTTCTTC. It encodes CASSYDRGPYNEQFF.

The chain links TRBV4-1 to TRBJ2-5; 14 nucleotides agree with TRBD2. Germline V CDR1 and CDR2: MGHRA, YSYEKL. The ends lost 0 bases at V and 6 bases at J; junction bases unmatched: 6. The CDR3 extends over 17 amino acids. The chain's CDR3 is CASSQDEGLAGEQTQYF. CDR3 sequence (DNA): TGCGCCAGCAGCCAAGATGAGGGACTAGCGGGAGAGCAGACCCAGTACTTC.

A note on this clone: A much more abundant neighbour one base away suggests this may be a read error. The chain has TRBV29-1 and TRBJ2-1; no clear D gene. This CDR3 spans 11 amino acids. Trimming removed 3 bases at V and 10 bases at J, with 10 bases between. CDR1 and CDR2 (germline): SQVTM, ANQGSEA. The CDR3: CSVDAQAEQFF. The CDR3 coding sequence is TGCAGCGTTGATGCCCAGGCCGAGCAGTTCTTC.

Written as DNA, the CDR3 is TGTGCCAGCAGCCCCGGGGGGGGACTCGCGAGTGAGCAGTTCTTC. Translating it yields CASSPGGGLASEQFF. This chain joins TRBV6-5 and TRBJ2-1, with 8 bases matching TRBD2. The CDR3 spans 15 residues. The junction had 13 bases not matched to a gene; V was cut back by 6 bases and J by 9 bases. CDR1 and CDR2 (germline): MNHEY, SVGAGI.

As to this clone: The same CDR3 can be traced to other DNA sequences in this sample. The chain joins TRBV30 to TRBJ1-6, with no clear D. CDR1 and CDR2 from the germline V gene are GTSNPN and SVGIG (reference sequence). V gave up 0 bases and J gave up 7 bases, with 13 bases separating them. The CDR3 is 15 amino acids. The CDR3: CAWSVRGRGNSPLHF. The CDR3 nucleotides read TGTGCCTGGAGTGTCCGAGGACGGGGAAATTCACCCCTCCACTTT.